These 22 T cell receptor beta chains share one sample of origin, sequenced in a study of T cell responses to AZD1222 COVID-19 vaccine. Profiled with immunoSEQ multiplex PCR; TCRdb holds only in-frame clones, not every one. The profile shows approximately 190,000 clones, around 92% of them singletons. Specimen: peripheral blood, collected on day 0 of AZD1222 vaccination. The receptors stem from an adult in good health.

CDR3 in DNA: TGTGCCAGTAGTATCATGGGGGCCACAGATACGCAGTATTTT. It codes for CASSIMGATDTQYF. This chain links TRBV19 with TRBJ2-3; tentative D call: TRBD1 (6 bases). V lost 3 bases, J lost 2 bases, and 9 bases lay in between. The CDR3 extends over 14 amino acids. Germline CDR1 is LNHDA and CDR2 is SQIVND (reference sequence).

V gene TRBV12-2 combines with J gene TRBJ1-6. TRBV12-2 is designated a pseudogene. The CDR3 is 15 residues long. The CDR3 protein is CASRRVSSYNSPLHF. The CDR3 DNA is TGTGCAAGTCGACGAGTGAGCTCCTATAATTCACCCCTCCACTTT.

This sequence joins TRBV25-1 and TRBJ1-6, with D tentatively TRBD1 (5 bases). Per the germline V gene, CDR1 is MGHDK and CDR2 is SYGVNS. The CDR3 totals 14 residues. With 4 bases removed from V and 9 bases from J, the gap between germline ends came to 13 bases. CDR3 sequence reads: CASSATVGISPLHF. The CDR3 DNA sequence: TGTGCCAGCAGTGCGACAGTGGGAATTTCACCCCTCCACTTT.

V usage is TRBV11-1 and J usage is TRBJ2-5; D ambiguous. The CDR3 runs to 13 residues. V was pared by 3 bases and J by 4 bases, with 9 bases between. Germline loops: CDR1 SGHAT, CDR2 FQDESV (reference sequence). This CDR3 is CASSFGLSETQYF. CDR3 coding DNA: TGTGCCAGCAGCTTCGGATTGTCAGAGACCCAGTACTTC.

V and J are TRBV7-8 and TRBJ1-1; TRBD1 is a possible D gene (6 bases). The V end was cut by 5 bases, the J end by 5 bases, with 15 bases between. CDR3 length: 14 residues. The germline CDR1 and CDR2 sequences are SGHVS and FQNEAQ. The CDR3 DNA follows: TGTGCCAGCAGCCCTCGGGCAGGGGAAACTGAAGCTTTCTTT. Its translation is CASSPRAGETEAFF. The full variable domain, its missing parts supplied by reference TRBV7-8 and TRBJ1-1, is GAGVSQSPRYKVAKRGQDVALRCDPISGHVSLFWYQQALGQGPEFLTYFQNEAQLDKSGLPSDRFFAERPEGSVSTLKIQRTQQEDSAVYLCASSPRAGETEAFFGQGTRLTVV.

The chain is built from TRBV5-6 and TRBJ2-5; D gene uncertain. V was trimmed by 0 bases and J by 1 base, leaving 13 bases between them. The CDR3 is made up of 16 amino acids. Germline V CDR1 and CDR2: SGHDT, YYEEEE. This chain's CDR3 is CASSLVGTEPQETQYF. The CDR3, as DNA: TGTGCCAGCAGCTTGGTTGGAACGGAACCCCAAGAGACCCAGTACTTC.

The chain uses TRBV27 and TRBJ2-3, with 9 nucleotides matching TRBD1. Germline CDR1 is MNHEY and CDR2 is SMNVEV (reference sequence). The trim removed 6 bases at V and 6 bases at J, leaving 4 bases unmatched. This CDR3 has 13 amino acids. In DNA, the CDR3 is TGTGCCAGCAGCCCCGGGACAGGGGATACGCAGTATTTT. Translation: CASSPGTGDTQYF.

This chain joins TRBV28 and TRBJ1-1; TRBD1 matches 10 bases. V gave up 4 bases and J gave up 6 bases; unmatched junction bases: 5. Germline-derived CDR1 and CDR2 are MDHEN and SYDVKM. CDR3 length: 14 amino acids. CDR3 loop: CASSSRTGGAEAFF. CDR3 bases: TGTGCCAGCAGTTCCCGGACAGGGGGAGCTGAAGCTTTCTTT.

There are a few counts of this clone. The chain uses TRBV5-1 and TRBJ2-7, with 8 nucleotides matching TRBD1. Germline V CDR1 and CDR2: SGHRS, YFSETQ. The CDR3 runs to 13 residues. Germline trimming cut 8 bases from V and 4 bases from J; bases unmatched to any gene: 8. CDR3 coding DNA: TGCGCCAGTGGAACAGGGGGATCATACGAGCAGTACTTC. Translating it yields CASGTGGSYEQYF.

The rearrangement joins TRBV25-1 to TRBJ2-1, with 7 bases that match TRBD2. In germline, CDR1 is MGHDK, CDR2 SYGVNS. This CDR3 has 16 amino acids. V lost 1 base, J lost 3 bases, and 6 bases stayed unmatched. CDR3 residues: CASSEWRGGGYNEQFF. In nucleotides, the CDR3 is TGTGCCAGCAGTGAATGGCGCGGGGGTGGCTACAATGAGCAGTTCTTC.

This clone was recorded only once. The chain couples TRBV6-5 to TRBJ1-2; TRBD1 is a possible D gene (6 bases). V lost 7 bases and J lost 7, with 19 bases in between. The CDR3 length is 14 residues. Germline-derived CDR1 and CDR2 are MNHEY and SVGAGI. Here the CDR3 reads CASNSRGDTPGYTF. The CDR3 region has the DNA TGTGCCAGCAACTCCAGGGGCGATACTCCTGGCTACACCTTC.

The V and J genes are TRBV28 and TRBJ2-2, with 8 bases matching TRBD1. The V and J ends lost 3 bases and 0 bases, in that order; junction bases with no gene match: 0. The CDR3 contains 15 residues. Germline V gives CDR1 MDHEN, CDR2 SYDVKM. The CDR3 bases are TGTGCCAGCAGTTTGGGACAGGCGAACACCGGGGAGCTGTTTTTT. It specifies CASSLGQANTGELFF. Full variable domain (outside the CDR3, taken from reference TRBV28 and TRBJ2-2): DVKVTQSSRYLVKRTGEKVFLECVQDMDHENMFWYRQDPGLGLRLIYFSYDVKMKEKGDIPEGYSVSREKKERFSLILESASTNQTSMYLCASSLGQANTGELFFGEGSRLTVL.

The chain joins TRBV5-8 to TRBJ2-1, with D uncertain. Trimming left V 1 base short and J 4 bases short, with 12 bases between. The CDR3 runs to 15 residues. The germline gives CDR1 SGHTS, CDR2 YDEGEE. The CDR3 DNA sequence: TGTGCCAGCAGCTTGTCTTTGCGCACGTACAATGAGCAGTTCTTC. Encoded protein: CASSLSLRTYNEQFF.

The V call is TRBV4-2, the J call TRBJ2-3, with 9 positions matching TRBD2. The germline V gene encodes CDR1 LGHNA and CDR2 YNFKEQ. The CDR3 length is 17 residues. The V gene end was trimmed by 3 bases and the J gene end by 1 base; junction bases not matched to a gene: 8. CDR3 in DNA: TGTGCCAGCAGCCAGGGACTAGCCAATCTTGGCACAGATACGCAGTATTTT. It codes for CASSQGLANLGTDTQYF.

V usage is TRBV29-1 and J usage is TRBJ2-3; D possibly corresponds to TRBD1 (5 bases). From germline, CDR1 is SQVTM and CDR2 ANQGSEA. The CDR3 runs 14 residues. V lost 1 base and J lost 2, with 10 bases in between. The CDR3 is CSVEVYGATDTQYF. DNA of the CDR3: TGCAGCGTTGAAGTGTATGGGGCCACAGATACGCAGTATTTT.

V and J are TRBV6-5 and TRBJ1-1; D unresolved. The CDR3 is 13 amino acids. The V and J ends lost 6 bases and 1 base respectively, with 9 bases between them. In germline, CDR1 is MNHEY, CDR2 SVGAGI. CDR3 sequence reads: CASSRKQNTEAFF. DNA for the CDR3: TGTGCCAGCAGCCGGAAACAGAACACTGAAGCTTTCTTT.

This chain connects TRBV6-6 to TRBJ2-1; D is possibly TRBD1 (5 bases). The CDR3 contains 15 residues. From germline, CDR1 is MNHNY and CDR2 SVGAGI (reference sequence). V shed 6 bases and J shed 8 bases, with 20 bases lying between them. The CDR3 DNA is TGTGCCAGCAGCCACAGGCCGGTGGGGATAGATGAGCAGTTCTTC. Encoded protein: CASSHRPVGIDEQFF.

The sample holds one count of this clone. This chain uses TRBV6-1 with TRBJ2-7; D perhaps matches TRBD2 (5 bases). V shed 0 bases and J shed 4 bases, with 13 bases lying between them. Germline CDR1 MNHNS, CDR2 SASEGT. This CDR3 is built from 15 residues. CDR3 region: CASSEAKIRGYEQYF. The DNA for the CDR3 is TGTGCCAGCAGTGAAGCGAAGATCCGGGGTTACGAGCAGTACTTC.

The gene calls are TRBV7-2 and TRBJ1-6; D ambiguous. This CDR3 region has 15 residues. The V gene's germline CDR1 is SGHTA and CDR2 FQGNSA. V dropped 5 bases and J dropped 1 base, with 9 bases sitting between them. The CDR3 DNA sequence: TGTGCCAGCAGCCCCGATATTTCCTATAATTCACCCCTCCACTTT. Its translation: CASSPDISYNSPLHF.

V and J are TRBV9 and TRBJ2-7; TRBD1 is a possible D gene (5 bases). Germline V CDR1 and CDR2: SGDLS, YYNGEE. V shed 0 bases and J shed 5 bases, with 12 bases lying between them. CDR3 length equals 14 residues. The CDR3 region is CASSVAFRAHEQYF. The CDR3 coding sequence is TGTGCCAGCAGCGTAGCTTTCAGGGCTCACGAGCAGTACTTC.

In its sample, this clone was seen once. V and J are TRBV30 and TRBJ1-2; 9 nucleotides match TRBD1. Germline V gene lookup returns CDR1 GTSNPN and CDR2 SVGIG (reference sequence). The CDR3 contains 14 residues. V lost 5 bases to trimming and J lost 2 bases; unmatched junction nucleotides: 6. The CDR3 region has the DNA TGTGCCTGGGGCGGGGGGACAGGGAACTATGGCTACACCTTC. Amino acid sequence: CAWGGGTGNYGYTF.

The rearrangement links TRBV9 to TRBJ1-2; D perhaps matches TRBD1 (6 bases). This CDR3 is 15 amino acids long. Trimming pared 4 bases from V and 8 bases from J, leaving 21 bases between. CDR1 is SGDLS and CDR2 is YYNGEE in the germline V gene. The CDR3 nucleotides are TGTGCCAGCAGCCCCGGCTTAGGGGGAGCGCGGGGCTACACCTTC. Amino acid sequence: CASSPGLGGARGYTF.